The 10 T cell receptor beta chains reported below all come from one sample, sequenced in a study of T cell changes during pregnancy in multiple sclerosis. Measured with immunoSEQ multiplex PCR; TCRdb has only the in-frame clones, and not every one. The sample yields over 60,000 clones, 96% seen once. The source material was CD8+ T cells from peripheral blood mononuclear cells, sampled after pregnancy. Receptors originate from a female donor with multiple sclerosis, enrolled in a pregnancy study.

The chain combines TRBV5-1 with TRBJ2-2, with TRBD1 identical over 7 bases. This CDR3 region has 14 residues. Germline values: CDR1 SGHRS, CDR2 YFSETQ. J gave up 4 bases and V 5 bases, and 5 bases lay outside the gene matches. The CDR3 is CASRKGAGTGELFF. The CDR3, as DNA: TGCGCCAGCAGAAAGGGGGCGGGCACCGGGGAGCTGTTTTTT.

This CDR3 reads CASRSQGPTEAFF. The CDR3 DNA is TGTGCCAGTAGATCTCAGGGCCCCACTGAAGCTTTCTTT. The chain is built from TRBV19 and TRBJ1-1; D is perhaps TRBD1 (5 bases). The CDR3 loop spans 13 amino acids. The germline V gene encodes CDR1 LNHDA and CDR2 SQIVND (reference sequence). V gave up 6 bases and J gave up 4 bases, with 12 bases separating them.

This clone appeared a single time. V and J are TRBV19 and TRBJ2-3; TRBD2 might be the D (5 bases). The germline V gene has CDR1 LNHDA and CDR2 SQIVND (reference sequence). This CDR3 region has 12 residues. Deletions cut 6 bases from V and 4 bases from J, with 8 bases between. DNA for the CDR3: TGTGCCAGTAGACTCGGGGCAGATACGCAGTATTTT. It translates to CASRLGADTQYF.

The chain carries TRBV27 and TRBJ1-5; TRBD1 matches at 7 bases. V shed 5 bases, J shed 1 base, and the junction held 5 bases outside the gene matches. Germline V lookup: CDR1 MNHEY, CDR2 SMNVEV (reference sequence). The CDR3 runs to 15 residues. CDR3 DNA: TGTGCCAGCAGTCCAGACAGGGTGAGCAATCAGCCCCAGCATTTT. Translating it yields CASSPDRVSNQPQHF.

The CDR3: CASTNVMAGTPNSYEQYF. CDR3 sequence (DNA): TGTGCCAGCACGAATGTAATGGCCGGGACACCCAACTCCTACGAGCAGTACTTC. J is TRBJ2-7 and V is TRBV18; D might be TRBD1 (6 bases). V lost 8 bases and J 0 bases, leaving 26 bases between the germline ends. Germline-derived CDR1 and CDR2 are KGHSH and LQKENI. This CDR3 comprises 18 residues.

The chain has TRBV4-1 and TRBJ2-7; TRBD2 might be the D (5 bases). The germline CDR1 and CDR2 sequences are MGHRA and YSYEKL. Trimming took off 1 base at V and 1 base at J, with 11 bases between the two ends. The CDR3 is made up of 15 amino acids. Written as DNA, the CDR3 is TGCGCCAGCAGCCAAGGGCGAGGGCTTTCCTACGAGCAGTACTTC. Amino acid sequence: CASSQGRGLSYEQYF.

The rearrangement joins TRBV7-2 to TRBJ2-7, with a weak D call TRBD2 (6 bases). Germline V gene data show CDR1 as SGHTA and CDR2 as FQGNSA. The ends were cut back, 5 bases at V and 6 bases at J, with 17 bases in the middle. The CDR3 consists of 14 residues. The CDR3 sequence is CASSLGSLWREQYF. As DNA, the CDR3 is TGTGCCAGCAGCCTCGGGAGCCTGTGGCGCGAGCAGTACTTC.

The V and J genes are TRBV29-1 and TRBJ2-7; 12 nucleotides agree with TRBD1. V lost 0 bases and J lost 6; bases outside the gene matches: 15. Per germline, CDR1 SQVTM and CDR2 ANQGSEA. The CDR3 runs to 18 residues. CDR3 sequence reads: CSVEDLGGQGASGGEQYF. CDR3 in DNA: TGCAGCGTTGAAGATCTCGGGGGACAGGGGGCCAGCGGAGGCGAGCAGTACTTC.

The chain links TRBV19 to TRBJ2-2; 9 bases line up with TRBD2. Germline V gives CDR1 LNHDA, CDR2 SQIVND (reference sequence). The trim removed 5 bases at V and 4 bases at J, leaving 5 bases unmatched. CDR3 length equals 15 residues. The CDR3 DNA follows: TGTGCCAGTAGTTGGGGACTAGCCGCCACCGGGGAGCTGTTTTTT. It codes for CASSWGLAATGELFF. The entire variable domain, with the rest obtained from reference TRBV19 and TRBJ2-2, is as follows: DGGITQSPKYLFRKEGQNVTLSCEQNLNHDAMYWYRQDPGQGLRLIYYSQIVNDFQKGDIAEGYSVSREKKESFPLTVTSAQKNPTAFYLCASSWGLAATGELFFGEGSRLTVL.

The chain is built from TRBV2 and TRBJ1-3; D call uncertain. Per germline, CDR1 SNHLY and CDR2 FYNNEI. Trimming took 4 bases from V and 4 from J, leaving 5 bases between them. The CDR3 has 12 residues. CDR3 loop: CASSALGNTIYF. DNA for the CDR3: TGTGCCAGCAGTGCTCTGGGAAACACCATATATTTT.